The rows below give T cell receptor beta chains drawn from one sample of a study of patients and donors after allogeneic stem cell transplantation. TCRdb reprocessed the RT-PCR reads via MiXCR and lists one record per CDR3 protein. The data contain some 60,000 distinct CDR3 sequences, less than 15% of them singletons. The material sequenced was blood, either unsorted or a sorted T cell fraction (not recorded which). The receptors come from a human donor who was either an allogeneic HSCT recipient or a stem cell or donor lymphocyte infusion donor (not recorded which). It is not recorded whose cells these are; they may come from a transplant donor. The CDR3 runs from the conserved cysteine through the conserved F or W. Each record gives: J gene, clone size, V gene, D gene, CDR3 DNA, CDR3 protein. A D gene is named only where the DNA matches it firmly. Expanded clones get a size class; other rows say once, few or many, or leave the size out.

>TRBJ2-1|many|TRBV20-1|TRBD2
TGCAGTGCTAGGGGGACTAGCGGGAGTGTCAATGAGCAGTTCTTC
CSARGTSGSVNEQFF
>TRBJ1-1|many|TRBV20-1|-
TGCAGTGCTAGTCAAGGGACCGACACTGAAGCTTTCTTT
CSASQGTDTEAFF
>TRBJ2-1|many|TRBV7-2|-
TGTGCCAGCAGCCCCCCGGCTGGTAACTCCTACAATGAGCAGTTCTTC
CASSPPAGNSYNEQFF
>TRBJ1-5|many|TRBV27|-
TGTGCCAGCAGTTCCACTTCGGGCAGGGGTAGAGGTCAGCCCCAGCATTTT
CASSSTSGRGRGQPQHF
>TRBJ2-1|few|TRBV11-2|TRBD2
TGTGCCAGCAGCTTGGGACTAGCGGGGACGAAGCAGTTCTTC
CASSLGLAGTKQFF
>TRBJ1-2|many|TRBV5-6|-
TGTGCCAGCAGCTCCGGGCCCGCCGATATGAAAACCTTC
CASSSGPADMKTF
>TRBJ2-2|once|TRBV10-3|-
TGTGCCATCAGGGTAACAGGCGTACCTACCGGGGAGCTGTTTTTT
CAIRVTGVPTGELFF
>TRBJ2-2|few|TRBV3-1|-
TGTGCCGTTCGTGCGAACACCGGGGAGCTGTTTTTT
CAVRANTGELFF
>TRBJ2-1|-|TRBV6-6|-
TGTGCCAGCAGTTCTGTGATGGACAGATACAATGAGCAGTTCTTC
CASSSVMDRYNEQFF
>TRBJ2-3|many|TRBV27|-
TGTGCCAGCAATCGTTTCCCGCAGTATTTT
CASNRFPQYF
>TRBJ1-4|-|TRBV12-3/TRBV12-4|-
TGTGCCAGCAGAGTGTCAGGGATGGATGAAAAACTGTTTTTT
CASRVSGMDEKLFF
>TRBJ2-1|few|TRBV20-1|TRBD1
TGCAGTGCCAACCGGGACAGGTCCTACAATGAGCAGTTCTTC
CSANRDRSYNEQFF
>TRBJ2-2|few|TRBV12-3/TRBV12-4|TRBD2
TGTGCCAGCAGTTTATCTCCCGGGACTAGCGGCACCGGGGAGCTGTTTTTT
CASSLSPGTSGTGELFF
>TRBJ1-2|few|TRBV15|-
TGTGCCACCAGCAATGCACGGGGGAATGGCTACACCTTC
CATSNARGNGYTF
>TRBJ2-7|-|TRBV20-1|-
TGCAGTGCTCCGCCTCGGGGCTCCTACGAGCAGTACTTC
CSAPPRGSYEQYF
>TRBJ1-1|few|TRBV27|-
TGTGCCAGCAGTTTTCAGGGTTTCTCTGAAGCTTTCTTT
CASSFQGFSEAFF
>TRBJ2-5|-|TRBV7-8|-
TGTGCCAGCAGCTTAGAAGGGGCAATCCAACCCGAGACCCAGTACTTC
CASSLEGAIQPETQYF
>TRBJ1-2|-|TRBV3-1|-
TGTGCCAGCAGCCATTACAGGGAGGCACTATCTGGCTACACCTTC
CASSHYREALSGYTF
>TRBJ2-7|once|TRBV2|-
TGTGCCAGCAGTCGTGACGGATCAAGCTCCTACGAGCAGTACTTC
CASSRDGSSSYEQYF
>TRBJ2-5|-|TRBV7-2|TRBD2
TGTGCCAGCAGCTTAGCGAAAGAACTAGCGGGAGGGCCGGGGACCCAGTACTTC
CASSLAKELAGGPGTQYF
>TRBJ1-1|many|TRBV27|-
TGTGCCAGCAGTCCCTGGATGGAGGCGATGAACACTGAAGCTTTCTTT
CASSPWMEAMNTEAFF
>TRBJ2-5|-|TRBV24-1|-
TGTGCCACCAGTGATTGGGGCAGGGAGCCAGAAGAGACCCAGTACTTC
CATSDWGREPEETQYF
>TRBJ2-1|many|TRBV9|-
TGTGCCAGCAGCTTAACCGACAGATACAATGAGCAGTTCTTC
CASSLTDRYNEQFF
>TRBJ1-1|few|TRBV29-1|-
TGCAGCGTTGAGGTGGTTGCAGGGGTGGACACTGAAGCTTTCTTT
CSVEVVAGVDTEAFF
>TRBJ1-1|many|TRBV10-3|-
TGTGCCATCAGTGAGTCGAGAAGCACTGAAGCTTTCTTT
CAISESRSTEAFF
>TRBJ2-1|-|TRBV10-3|-
TGTGCCATCAGTGAGTCGGGTGTCTGGGAGCAGTTCTTC
CAISESGVWEQFF
>TRBJ2-5|few|TRBV7-2|-
TGTGCCAGCAGCTTAACCCCCAGGGTCCTCCTGAGAGAGACCCAGTACTTC
CASSLTPRVLLRETQYF
>TRBJ2-7|-|TRBV24-1|-
TGTGCCACCGGTAGACAGCTGCCCTACGAGCAGTACTTC
CATGRQLPYEQYF
>TRBJ2-7|-|TRBV6-2/TRBV6-3|TRBD2
TGTGCCACCAAACCGGGACTAGGTGTCGCCGAGCAGTACTTC
CATKPGLGVAEQYF